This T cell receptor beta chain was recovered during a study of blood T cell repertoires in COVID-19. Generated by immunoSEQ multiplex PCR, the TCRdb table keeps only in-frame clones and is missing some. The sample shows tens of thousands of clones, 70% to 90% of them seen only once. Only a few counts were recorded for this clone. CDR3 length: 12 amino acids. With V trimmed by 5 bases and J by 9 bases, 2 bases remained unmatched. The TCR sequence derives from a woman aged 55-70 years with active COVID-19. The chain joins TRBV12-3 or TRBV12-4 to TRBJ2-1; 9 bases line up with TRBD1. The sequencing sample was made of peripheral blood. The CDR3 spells CASSKQGAEQFF. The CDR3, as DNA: TGTGCCAGCAGTAAACAGGGGGCTGAGCAGTTCTTC.